The 18 T cell receptor beta chains in this list originate from one sample, sequenced in a study of blood T cell repertoires in COVID-19. Method: immunoSEQ multiplex PCR; TCRdb's copy keeps in-frame clones and lacks some. Counted here are fewer than 200,000 clones, over 70% occurring once; the ten biggest clones make up about 7.2%. Sequences were obtained from peripheral blood. Receptors were obtained from a man between 60 and 75 years old with acute or convalescent COVID-19.

V is TRBV24-1 and J is TRBJ1-2, with 9 bases aligning to TRBD1. Per the germline V gene, CDR1 is KGHDR and CDR2 is SFDVKD. The CDR3 spans 17 residues. Unmatched junction bases numbered 12, after V lost 2 bases and J lost 6 bases. CDR3 residues: CATSDSHRTGVRNGYTF. The CDR3 DNA is TGTGCCACCAGTGATTCCCACCGGACAGGGGTTAGGAATGGCTACACCTTC.

The chain joins TRBV4-2 to TRBJ1-2; possible D gene TRBD1, 5 bases. Germline V gene data show CDR1 as LGHNA and CDR2 as YNFKEQ. This CDR3 region has 12 residues. V lost 2 bases, J lost 7 bases, and 8 bases lay in between. CDR3 DNA: TGTGCCAGCAGCCAACAGGGAGGTGGCTACACCTTC. It specifies CASSQQGGGYTF.

The J gene is TRBJ2-7, the V gene TRBV6-6; no reliable D call. Trimming removed 2 bases from V and 7 bases from J, with 15 bases in between. Germline V lookup: CDR1 MNHNY, CDR2 SVGAGI (reference sequence). This CDR3 spans 14 amino acids. CDR3 in amino acids: CASSYQWQEREQYF. CDR3 sequence (DNA): TGTGCCAGCAGTTACCAGTGGCAGGAAAGGGAGCAGTACTTC.

The chain employs TRBV10-3 and TRBJ1-4, with D possibly matching TRBD1 (6 bases). This CDR3 contains 14 residues. V was pared by 8 bases and J by 5 bases, with 15 bases between. CDR1 is ENHRY and CDR2 is SYGVKD in the germline V gene. The CDR3 region has the DNA TGTGCCATCGGAGAAGGGGGACGAAATGAAAAACTGTTTTTT. Translated: CAIGEGGRNEKLFF.

The rearrangement links TRBV6-5 to TRBJ1-2; D unclear. The ends were cut back, 0 bases at V and 4 bases at J, with 9 bases in the middle. This CDR3 region has 14 residues. In germline, CDR1 is MNHEY, CDR2 SVGAGI. The CDR3 DNA sequence: TGTGCCAGCAGTTACTCGGAGGGTAGCTATGGCTACACCTTC. This sequence encodes CASSYSEGSYGYTF.

V and J are TRBV28 and TRBJ1-4; no definite D call. Per germline, CDR1 MDHEN and CDR2 SYDVKM. CDR3 length: 15 amino acids. Between the trimmed V and J ends, which lost 4 bases and 8 bases, there was a span of 17 bases. CDR3 region: CASSSFSGVGEKLFF. In DNA, the CDR3 is TGTGCCAGCAGTTCCTTTAGCGGGGTAGGAGAAAAACTGTTTTTT.

In this sample, this clone turned up a few times. The chain uses TRBV11-2 and TRBJ2-6; D perhaps matches TRBD2 (5 bases). V was clipped by 3 bases and J by 1 base, with 10 bases between them. The germline CDR1 and CDR2 sequences are SGHAT and FQNNGV. The CDR3 extends over 16 amino acids. CDR3 bases: TGTGCCAGCAGCTTCCTTACTAGGTCTGGGGCCAACGTCCTGACTTTC. Its translation: CASSFLTRSGANVLTF.

The CDR3 DNA reads TGTGCCAGCAGCCCTTCAGGGGGCTCCGGGGAGCTGTTTTTT. It translates to CASSPSGGSGELFF. The V call is TRBV28, the J call TRBJ2-2; TRBD1 matches 8 bases. Germline lookup yields CDR1 MDHEN and CDR2 SYDVKM. The CDR3 consists of 14 residues. J lost 6 bases, V lost 6 bases, and 6 bases had no gene match.

The chain recombines TRBV19 with TRBJ2-1, with 7 bases matching TRBD2. The V gene's germline CDR1 is LNHDA and CDR2 SQIVND (reference sequence). CDR3 length: 17 residues. V dropped 0 bases and J dropped 1; count of bases not matched to a gene: 6. The chain's CDR3 is CASSIETSPMSYNEQFF. The CDR3 bases are TGTGCCAGTAGTATAGAGACTAGCCCCATGTCCTACAATGAGCAGTTCTTC.

This clone occurred a few times. The chain combines TRBV28 with TRBJ1-6; no firm D call. Germline CDR1 MDHEN, CDR2 SYDVKM. V was clipped by 6 bases and J by 12 bases, with 12 bases between them. The CDR3 runs 12 residues. CDR3 DNA: TGTGCCAGCAGAGAAAACGGGTTACCCCTCCACTTT. It encodes CASRENGLPLHF. The variable domain in full, with the rest retrieved from reference TRBV28 and TRBJ1-6, is DVKVTQSSRYLVKRTGEKVFLECVQDMDHENMFWYRQDPGLGLRLIYFSYDVKMKEKGDIPEGYSVSREKKERFSLILESASTNQTSMYLCASRENGLPLHFGNGTRLTVT.

The chain links TRBV30 to TRBJ2-1, with D perhaps TRBD2 (6 bases). This CDR3 is 14 amino acids long. The ends were cut back, 5 bases at V and 0 bases at J, with 11 bases in the middle. CDR1 is GTSNPN and CDR2 is SVGIG in the germline V gene (reference sequence). Here the CDR3 reads CAWGVGGSYNEQFF. As DNA, the CDR3 is TGTGCCTGGGGGGTGGGGGGCTCCTACAATGAGCAGTTCTTC.

CDR3 sequence reads: CASRQLRQREAYNEQFF. CDR3 nucleotides: TGTGCCAGCAGACAACTAAGGCAGCGGGAGGCGTACAATGAGCAGTTCTTC. The chain recombines TRBV11-2 with TRBJ2-1; 9 bases match TRBD2. The V gene's germline CDR1 is SGHAT and CDR2 FQNNGV. The CDR3 loop spans 17 amino acids. The V gene end was trimmed by 6 bases and the J gene end by 4 bases; junction bases not matched to a gene: 13.

The chain recombines TRBV2 with TRBJ2-2; TRBD1 agrees at 8 bases. The CDR3 covers 15 residues. The junction had 10 bases not matched to a gene; V was cut back by 6 bases and J by 7 bases. CDR1 is SNHLY and CDR2 is FYNNEI in the germline V gene. The DNA for the CDR3 is TGTGCCAGCAGCGTAGGACAGGGTAGAGGCGGGGAGCTGTTTTTT. This encodes CASSVGQGRGGELFF.

This sequence joins TRBV12-5 and TRBJ2-1; D gene uncertain. The length of the CDR3 is 12 residues. Germline V lookup: CDR1 LGHNT, CDR2 FRNRAP. Trimming cost V 3 bases and J 3 bases, with 3 bases left between them. CDR3 coding DNA: TGTGCTAGTGGTTTTATCTACAATGAGCAGTTCTTC. Translated: CASGFIYNEQFF.

The V gene is TRBV6-1, the J gene TRBJ2-1; no clear D. The V end was cut by 2 bases, the J end by 2 bases, with 7 bases between. This CDR3 is built from 14 residues. Germline V gene data show CDR1 as MNHNS and CDR2 as SASEGT. CDR3 coding DNA: TGTGCCAGCAGTGAATTGGGCCCCTACAATGAGCAGTTCTTC. This sequence encodes CASSELGPYNEQFF.

This clone was seen once. The chain employs TRBV6-5 and TRBJ2-7; a possible D gene is TRBD1 (6 bases). CDR3 length equals 14 residues. With 7 bases removed from V and 0 bases from J, the gap between germline ends came to 13 bases. CDR1 and CDR2 (germline): MNHEY, SVGAGI. CDR3 protein: CASTRDNFSYEQYF. The CDR3 DNA is TGTGCCAGCACCCGGGACAACTTCTCCTACGAGCAGTACTTC.

This sequence joins TRBV6-2 or TRBV6-3 and TRBJ1-4; tentative D call: TRBD1 (6 bases). The CDR3 is 15 residues long. Trimming stripped 6 bases from V and 0 bases from J, with 11 bases between. CDR1 is MNHEY and CDR2 is SVGEGT in the germline V gene. DNA for the CDR3: TGTGCCAGCAGCCCAGAGGGGGCAACTAATGAAAAACTGTTTTTT. Protein sequence: CASSPEGATNEKLFF.

The chain has TRBV3-1 (or the pseudogene TRBV3-2) and TRBJ2-1, with TRBD2 matching 15 bases. There are 15 residues in the CDR3. Germline CDR1 is LGHDT and CDR2 is YNNKEL (reference sequence). After removal of 4 bases from V and 8 bases from J, the junction contained 3 bases not matched to a gene. The CDR3 region is CASSPGTSGRHEQFF. The CDR3 coding sequence is TGTGCCAGCAGCCCCGGGACTAGCGGGAGGCATGAGCAGTTCTTC.